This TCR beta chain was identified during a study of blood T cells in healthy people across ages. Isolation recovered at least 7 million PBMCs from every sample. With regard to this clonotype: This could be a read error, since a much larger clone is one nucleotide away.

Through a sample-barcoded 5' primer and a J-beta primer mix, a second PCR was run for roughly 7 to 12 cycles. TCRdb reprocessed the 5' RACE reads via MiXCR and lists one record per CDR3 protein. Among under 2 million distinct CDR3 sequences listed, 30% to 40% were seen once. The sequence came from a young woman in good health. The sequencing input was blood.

CDR3 DNA: TGTGCCGGCCATGGAGGACTTGGCACTGTTGGCTACACCTTC. Encoded protein: CAGHGGLGTVGYTF. The V and J genes are TRBV28 and TRBJ1-2, with unresolved D. This CDR3 comprises 14 residues. Between the trimmed V and J ends, which lost 11 bases and 7 bases, there was a span of 23 bases. Germline CDR1 MDHEN, CDR2 SYDVKM.